This T cell receptor beta chain was captured in a study of OX40 agonist ivuxolimab in advanced cancers. At the level of the study: The diagnoses of dose-escalation patients were hepatocellular carcinoma, melanoma, renal cell or head and neck cancer. Prior therapy, whether anti-PD-1, anti-PD-L1 or anti-CTLA-4, was allowed, and 30% to 40% had some.

This CDR3 has 15 amino acids. V was clipped by 2 bases and J by 7 bases, with 19 bases between them. Germline V gene lookup returns CDR1 SGHTS and CDR2 YDEGEE. The assay was immunoSEQ multiplex PCR, and TCRdb's table has in-frame clones only and misses some. The data show around 50,000 clones, roughly 90% seen once. The sequence came from an adult with an advanced solid tumor such as melanoma, head and neck, liver or kidney cancer. The sample here was CD4+ or CD8+ T cells sorted from blood, taken in a trial of the OX40 agonist ivuxolimab. V gene TRBV5-8 combines with J gene TRBJ2-7, with D perhaps being TRBD1 or TRBD2 (6 bases each). This CDR3 reads CASSFSVGGQREQYF. The CDR3 DNA follows: TGTGCCAGCAGCTTTTCCGTGGGGGGACAAAGAGAGCAGTACTTC.